This passage covers 16 T cell receptor beta chains from one sample sequenced in a study of blood T cell repertoires in COVID-19. The repertoire was sequenced with immunoSEQ multiplex PCR; TCRdb's copy has only in-frame clones and lacks some. This table has around 100,000 clones, more than 70% appearing once. The sequencing input was peripheral blood. These receptors all come from a human donor with acute or convalescent COVID-19. The donor label of this sample is uncertain.

V gene TRBV5-6 combines with J gene TRBJ2-3; 10 positions agree with TRBD1. Per the germline V gene, CDR1 is SGHDT and CDR2 is YYEEEE. This CDR3 contains 15 residues. V was clipped by 0 bases and J by 3 bases; unmatched bases: 1. CDR3 nucleotide sequence: TGTGCCAGCAGCTTGGGGACAGGGGGTACAGATACGCAGTATTTT. Translated: CASSLGTGGTDTQYF.

By share, this clone counts as medium-sized (0.01 to 0.1%). The chain uses TRBV7-6 and TRBJ2-5, with D possibly TRBD2 on 7 matching bases. V was clipped by 2 bases and J by 2 bases, with 15 bases between them. Germline assignment: CDR1 SGHVS and CDR2 FNYEAQ. This CDR3 region has 16 residues. The CDR3 region has the DNA TGTGCCAGCAGCTTATCCGTGCGGGGGCTGCAAGAGACCCAGTACTTC. It yields the protein CASSLSVRGLQETQYF.

V gene TRBV7-9 combines with J gene TRBJ2-2; no definite D call. This CDR3 spans 15 amino acids. Germline assignment: CDR1 SEHNR and CDR2 FQNEAQ (reference sequence). The V end lost 1 base, the J end lost 7 bases, and 13 bases lay between the germline ends. The CDR3 nucleotides are TGTGCCAGCAGCTTAGGGCCACAGCACAACGGGGAGCTGTTTTTT. It yields the protein CASSLGPQHNGELFF.

The chain combines TRBV6-6 with TRBJ2-7, with D tentatively TRBD1 (6 bases). The V gene lost 5 bases and the J gene lost 5 bases, with 10 bases spanning the gap. CDR1 is MNHNY, CDR2 SVGAGI, per germline (reference sequence). CDR3 size: 12 residues. The CDR3 DNA is TGTGCCAGCAGTCCACAGGGTCACGAGCAGTACTTC. It encodes CASSPQGHEQYF.

This clone has only one observation. This chain links TRBV5-6 with TRBJ1-4; D gene ambiguous. V lost 4 bases to trimming and J lost 2 bases, with 15 bases between them. CDR3 length: 16 residues. Germline V lookup: CDR1 SGHDT, CDR2 YYEEEE. CDR3 nucleotides: TGTGCCAGCAGCCCCTCGGGAGGATCTACTAATGAAAAACTGTTTTTT. Protein product: CASSPSGGSTNEKLFF.

This chain links TRBV5-5 with TRBJ2-7; 7 nucleotides align to TRBD2. There are 13 residues in the CDR3. The V segment lost 1 base and the J segment 4 bases; nucleotides outside the gene matches: 2. Germline CDR1 and CDR2: SGHKS and YYEKEE (reference sequence). In DNA, the CDR3 is TGTGCCAGCAGCTTGATTAGCGGGTACGAGCAGTACTTC. Its protein product is CASSLISGYEQYF.

The J gene is TRBJ1-1, the V gene TRBV5-5; D remains unclear. The length of the CDR3 is 15 residues. CDR1 is SGHKS, CDR2 YYEKEE, per germline (reference sequence). The ends were cut back, 4 bases at V and 6 bases at J, with 19 bases in the middle. This CDR3 reads CASSPRLGGSAEAFF. The CDR3 DNA reads TGTGCCAGCAGCCCACGACTGGGTGGTAGCGCTGAAGCTTTCTTT.

This clone was counted between two and nine times. The chain uses TRBV2 and TRBJ2-5, with 8 bases aligning to TRBD2. Trimming cost V 8 bases and J 1 base; bases outside gene matches: 3. The CDR3 extends over 13 amino acids. Per the germline V gene, CDR1 is SNHLY and CDR2 is FYNNEI. Written as DNA, the CDR3 is TGTGCCAGCTCGGGGGGGGGCCAAGAGACCCAGTACTTC. It codes for CASSGGGQETQYF.

The rearrangement links TRBV2 to TRBJ2-7, with D possibly TRBD2 on 6 matching bases. V lost 9 bases and J 0 bases, leaving 18 bases between the germline ends. The CDR3 runs 15 residues. CDR1 and CDR2 from the germline V gene are SNHLY and FYNNEI. CDR3 in amino acids: CASSGTTSSSYEQYF. In nucleotides, the CDR3 is TGTGCCAGTAGCGGAACGACTAGTAGCTCCTACGAGCAGTACTTC.

The rearrangement uses TRBV29-1 and TRBJ2-3, with TRBD2 identical over 13 bases. The germline V gene has CDR1 SQVTM and CDR2 ANQGSEA. V was pared by 6 bases and J by 1 base, with 1 base of the junction left unmatched. CDR3 size: 14 residues. The CDR3 loop reads CSVGTSGGTDTQYF. CDR3 DNA sequence: TGCAGCGTGGGGACTAGCGGGGGCACAGATACGCAGTATTTT.

The genes are TRBV4-2 and TRBJ2-5; 8 bases fit TRBD2. The J segment lost 5 bases and the V segment lost 0 bases, leaving 14 bases of the junction unmatched. The CDR3 covers 18 residues. Per germline, CDR1 LGHNA and CDR2 YNFKEQ. CDR3 in amino acids: CASSQDPTSGPSGETQYF. CDR3 DNA: TGTGCCAGCAGCCAAGATCCCACTAGCGGCCCCTCCGGGGAGACCCAGTACTTC.

The J gene is TRBJ2-5, the V gene TRBV3-1 (or the pseudogene TRBV3-2); 11 bases align to TRBD2. V was pared by 3 bases and J by 13 bases, with 4 bases of the junction left unmatched. Germline values: CDR1 LGHDT, CDR2 YNNKEL (reference sequence). The CDR3 runs to 12 residues. Here the CDR3 DNA reads TGTGCCAGCAGCCACCTAACTAGCGGGAGGTACTTC. It codes for CASSHLTSGRYF.

CDR3 sequence reads: CASSSRGGNQPQHF. CDR3 sequence (DNA): TGTGCCAGCAGTTCCCGGGGGGGTAATCAGCCCCAGCATTTT. This rearrangement joins TRBV27 to TRBJ1-5; D perhaps matches TRBD1 (5 bases). V was pared by 4 bases and J by 4 bases, with 11 bases between. Per germline, CDR1 MNHEY and CDR2 SMNVEV (reference sequence). The CDR3 contains 14 residues.

CDR3 coding DNA: TGTGCCAGCAGCTCGGGACAGGGACCCTACGAGCAGTACTTC. Its protein product is CASSSGQGPYEQYF. The chain couples TRBV5-4 to TRBJ2-7; 9 bases align to TRBD1. The CDR3 runs to 14 residues. The trim removed 3 bases at V and 2 bases at J, leaving 3 bases unmatched. CDR1 SGHNT and CDR2 YYREEE come from the germline V gene (reference sequence).

This clone was counted only a few times. The V and J genes are TRBV20-1 and TRBJ1-4; D is undetermined. Deletions cut 2 bases from V and 8 bases from J, with 6 bases between. The V gene's germline CDR1 is DFQATT and CDR2 SNEGSKA (reference sequence). CDR3 size: 11 residues. Here the CDR3 DNA reads TGCAGTGCTAGAAGGAGGGAAAAACTGTTTTTT. It yields the protein CSARRREKLFF.

The sample holds a few counts of this clone. The chain carries TRBV7-9 and TRBJ2-7; D is uncertain. The CDR3 has 11 residues. V gave up 5 bases and J gave up 7 bases, with 9 bases separating them. Germline CDR1 SEHNR, CDR2 FQNEAQ (reference sequence). In nucleotides, the CDR3 is TGTGCCAGCAGCCAGAGCAGGGAGCAGTACTTC. Protein: CASSQSREQYF.